This T cell receptor beta chain is from a study of spatial heterogeneity in lung cancer. Study at large: Averaged across combinations, each unique TCR and UMI pairing appeared more than ten times in raw reads, which were uncorrected.

Regarding time point: sample taken at primary tumor resection. No cells were sorted before sequencing. The whole RNA sequenced was extracted from tumor, nontumor lung or frozen PBMC. From germline, CDR1 is SQVTM and CDR2 ANQGSEA. The V and J ends lost 6 bases and 2 bases, in that order; junction bases with no gene match: 6. The CDR3 spans 14 residues. TCRdb processed the 5' RACE reads anew with MiXCR; each CDR3 protein has one entry. The sample lists 39,000 or so distinct CDR3 sequences, approximately 7.5% seen once, with 25% to 35% in the top ten. This clonotype was found many times. The gene calls are TRBV29-1 and TRBJ2-3; 9 bases are shared with TRBD1. This clonotype was sampled from a male donor with early-stage non-small cell lung cancer. The input for sequencing was PBMCs, taken at surgery. CDR3 in amino acids: CSVRDRALTDTQYF. The CDR3 DNA reads as TGCAGCGTGCGGGACAGGGCCCTCACAGATACGCAGTATTTT.